A selection of T cell receptor beta chains follows, all from one sample in a study of T cells in Graves' hyperthyroidism and ophthalmopathy. TCRdb independently ran MiXCR on the multiplex PCR reads; one entry per CDR3 protein. The repertoire includes over 350,000 distinct CDR3 sequences, over 12% of them detected once, and 13% sits in the top ten. The sample comprised blood. These receptor sequences come from a man younger than 30 with Graves' ophthalmopathy. Each CDR3 is given with its conserved first and last residue. D genes are given only for firm matches. Rows may omit the clone size; those that give it use once, few, many or a size class.

CDR3 length,J gene,clone size,V gene,D gene,CDR3 protein,CDR3 DNA
17,TRBJ2-5,many,TRBV20-1,TRBD2,CSARDPDSGGSRETQYF,TGCAGTGCTAGAGATCCCGACAGCGGGGGATCAAGAGAGACCCAGTACTTC
14,TRBJ2-3,many,TRBV15,NA,CATSPRTITDTQYF,TGTGCCACCAGTCCCAGGACAATAACAGATACGCAGTATTTT
14,TRBJ2-7,NA,TRBV6-1,TRBD1,CASTHGTGSREQYF,TGTGCCAGCACCCACGGGACAGGGTCTCGGGAGCAGTACTTC
15,TRBJ2-2,few,TRBV4-1,NA,CASSQDEAYFGELFF,TGCGCCAGCAGCCAAGACGAGGCCTACTTCGGGGAGCTGTTTTTT
16,TRBJ1-2,many,TRBV18,NA,CASSPPRGRANYGYTF,TGTGCCAGCTCACCACCCCGGGGCAGGGCAAACTATGGCTACACCTTC
16,TRBJ2-2,many,TRBV5-5,TRBD2,CASSTGTSGRAGELFF,TGTGCCAGCAGCACCGGGACTAGCGGGAGGGCCGGGGAGCTGTTTTTT
15,TRBJ2-3,NA,TRBV6-1,NA,CASSSTMPDTDTQYF,TGTGCCAGCAGTTCTACTATGCCCGACACAGATACGCAGTATTTT
17,TRBJ2-4,many,TRBV10-3,TRBD2,CAISESRAGIAKNIQYF,TGTGCCATCAGTGAGTCGAGAGCGGGGATAGCCAAAAACATTCAGTACTTC
15,TRBJ1-4,many,TRBV7-9,NA,CASSLEGRSNEKLFF,TGTGCCAGCAGCTTAGAGGGCCGCAGTAATGAAAAACTGTTTTTT
15,TRBJ1-4,few,TRBV6-5,TRBD1,CASSYRGQGGEKLFF,TGTGCCAGCAGTTACAGGGGACAGGGAGGTGAAAAACTGTTTTTT
14,TRBJ2-7,many,TRBV27,NA,CASSLNRAAYEQYF,TGTGCCAGCAGTTTAAACCGGGCAGCCTACGAGCAGTACTTC
14,TRBJ1-2,many,TRBV3-1,NA,CASSHRGLNYGYTF,TGTGCCAGCAGCCACAGGGGCCTTAACTATGGCTACACCTTC
11,TRBJ1-1,NA,TRBV7-9,NA,CASTSGLEAFF,TGTGCCAGCACCTCGGGGCTTGAAGCTTTCTTT
11,TRBJ2-7,many,TRBV20-1,NA,CSARPAGEQYF,TGCAGTGCCCGACCCGCCGGCGAGCAGTACTTC
13,TRBJ2-3,NA,TRBV29-1,NA,CVGWGGGLGGQYF,TGCGTCGGGTGGGGCGGGGGCCTAGGTGGGCAGTATTTT
16,TRBJ1-3,NA,TRBV27,NA,CASSFSGYSRENTIYF,TGTGCCAGCAGTTTCTCGGGTTACTCTCGGGAAAACACCATATATTTT
15,TRBJ2-5,few,TRBV27,NA,CASRVYGGLQETQYF,TGTGCCAGCAGAGTTTATGGCGGATTACAAGAGACCCAGTACTTC
15,TRBJ2-7,many,TRBV13,TRBD2,CASSTRTSDSYEQYF,TGTGCCAGCAGCACCCGGACTAGCGACTCCTACGAGCAGTACTTC
13,TRBJ2-5,many,TRBV29-1,NA,CSVDAPAQETQYF,TGCAGCGTTGACGCGCCCGCTCAAGAGACCCAGTACTTC
14,TRBJ1-1,few,TRBV24-1,TRBD1,CATRKGDRNTEAFF,TGTGCCACCAGAAAGGGGGACAGGAACACTGAAGCTTTCTTT
12,TRBJ1-1,few,TRBV5-1,NA,CASSMANTEAFF,TGCGCCAGCAGCATGGCGAACACTGAAGCTTTCTTT
16,TRBJ1-4,few,TRBV27,NA,CASSLSRTGGGEKLFF,TGTGCCAGCAGTTTATCAAGGACCGGAGGGGGTGAAAAACTGTTTTTT
13,TRBJ1-2,NA,TRBV7-9,NA,CASSLMQDYGYTF,TGTGCCAGCAGCTTAATGCAGGACTATGGCTACACCTTC
15,TRBJ2-5,NA,TRBV28,NA,CASSLSEDFPETQYF,TGTGCCAGCAGTTTAAGTGAGGACTTCCCAGAGACCCAGTACTTC
12,TRBJ2-5,few,TRBV10-3,NA,CAILTQGGTQYF,TGTGCCATCTTGACCCAGGGAGGGACCCAGTACTTC
15,TRBJ2-1,NA,TRBV7-6,NA,CASSSRDLVHNEQFF,TGTGCCAGCAGCTCCCGGGACTTAGTTCACAATGAGCAGTTCTTC
13,TRBJ2-7,NA,TRBV6-2/TRBV6-3,NA,CASSPLGTDEQYF,TGTGCCAGCAGCCCCTTAGGTACCGACGAGCAGTACTTC
16,TRBJ2-7,many,TRBV6-1,TRBD2,CASSPQGLALSYEQYF,TGTGCCAGCAGTCCGCAGGGACTAGCGCTGTCCTACGAGCAGTACTTC
17,TRBJ2-1,many,TRBV3-1,NA,CASSQPPHAGSYNEQFF,TGTGCCAGCAGCCAACCCCCACATGCAGGGTCCTACAATGAGCAGTTCTTC
14,TRBJ2-7,many,TRBV27,NA,CASSIPGHIYEQYF,TGTGCCAGCAGTATTCCGGGACACATCTACGAGCAGTACTTC
13,TRBJ2-3,many,TRBV20-1,NA,CSAWSDGTDTQYF,TGCAGTGCATGGTCTGATGGGACAGATACGCAGTATTTT
12,TRBJ1-5,NA,TRBV29-1,NA,CSGGEFNQPQHF,TGCAGCGGCGGGGAGTTCAATCAGCCCCAGCATTTT